This entry concerns a single T cell receptor (beta chain). The antigen remains undetermined. This sample is part of a study of shared clonotypes between healthy human individuals. Study information: Participating donors consisted of two women and a few men aged 18 to 49. Three CD4 naive, three CD4 memory, two CD8 naive and one CD8 memory plate were used per donor.

TCRdb's copy holds only in-frame clones and misses some; the assay was immunoSEQ multiplex PCR. The repertoire includes under 120,000 clones, about 66% of them detected once, and approximately 25% sits in the top ten. Whole-study findings and limits: Specimens sampled were limited to blood, with tissue repertoires likely differing.

Germline CDR1 is SGHVS and CDR2 is FNYEAQ. The CDR3 length is 18 residues. V gave up 6 bases and J gave up 0 bases; unmatched junction bases: 13. Study donors comprised healthy, HIV-negative adults devoid of recent acute infection or vaccination. The receptor was isolated from a woman in her twenties or thirties in good health. J is TRBJ2-1 and V is TRBV7-6, with 8 bases lining up with TRBD1. Sequencing was carried out using memory CD8+ T cells sorted from blood. The subset was: CD45RO+ cells pooled with CCR7-negative TemRA cells. This chain's CDR3 is CASSPGTGFSSSYNEQFF. CDR3 coding DNA: TGTGCCAGCAGTCCCGGGACAGGATTTTCTAGCTCCTACAATGAGCAGTTCTTC.